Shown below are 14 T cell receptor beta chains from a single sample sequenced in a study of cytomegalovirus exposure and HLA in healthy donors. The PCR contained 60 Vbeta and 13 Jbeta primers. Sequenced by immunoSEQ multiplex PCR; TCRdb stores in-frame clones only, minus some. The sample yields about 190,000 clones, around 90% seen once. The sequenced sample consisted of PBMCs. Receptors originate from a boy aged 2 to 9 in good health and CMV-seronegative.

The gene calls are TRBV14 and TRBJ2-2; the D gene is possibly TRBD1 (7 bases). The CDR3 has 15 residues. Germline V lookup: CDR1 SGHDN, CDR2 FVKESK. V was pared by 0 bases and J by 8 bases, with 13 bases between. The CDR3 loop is CASSQEEGAAGELFF. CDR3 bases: TGTGCCAGCAGCCAAGAGGAGGGGGCGGCTGGGGAGCTGTTTTTT. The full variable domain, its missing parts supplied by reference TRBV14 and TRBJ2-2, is EAGVTQFPSHSVIEKGQTVTLRCDPISGHDNLYWYRRVMGKEIKFLLHFVKESKQDESGMPNNRFLAERTGGTYSTLKVQPAELEDSGVYFCASSQEEGAAGELFFGEGSRLTVL.

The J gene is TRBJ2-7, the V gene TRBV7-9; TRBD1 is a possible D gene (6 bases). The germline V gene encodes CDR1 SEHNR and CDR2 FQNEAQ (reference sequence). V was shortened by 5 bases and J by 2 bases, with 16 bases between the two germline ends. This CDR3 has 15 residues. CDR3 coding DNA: TGTGCCAGCAGCGCCCGGACAGATTCCCCCTACGAGCAGTACTTC. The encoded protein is CASSARTDSPYEQYF. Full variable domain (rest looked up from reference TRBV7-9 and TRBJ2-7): DTGVSQNPRHKITKRGQNVTFRCDPISEHNRLYWYRQTLGQGPEFLTYFQNEAQLEKSRLLSDRFSAERPKGSFSTLEIQRTEQGDSAMYLCASSARTDSPYEQYFGPGTRLTVT.

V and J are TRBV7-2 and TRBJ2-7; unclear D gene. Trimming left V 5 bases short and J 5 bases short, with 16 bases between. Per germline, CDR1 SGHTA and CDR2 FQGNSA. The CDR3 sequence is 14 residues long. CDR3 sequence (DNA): TGTGCCAGCAGCACCCAATTCGGAGAAAACGAGCAGTACTTC. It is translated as CASSTQFGENEQYF.

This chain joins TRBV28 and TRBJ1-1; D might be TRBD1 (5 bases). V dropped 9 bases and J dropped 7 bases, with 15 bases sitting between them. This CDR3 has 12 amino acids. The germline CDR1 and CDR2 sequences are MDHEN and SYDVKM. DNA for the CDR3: TGTGCCAGGGGAGGCAGGGATCATGAAGCTTTCTTT. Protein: CARGGRDHEAFF.

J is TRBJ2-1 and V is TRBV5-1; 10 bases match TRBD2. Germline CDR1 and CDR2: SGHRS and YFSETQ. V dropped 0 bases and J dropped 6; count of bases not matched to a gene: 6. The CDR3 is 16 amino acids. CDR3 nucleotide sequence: TGCGCCAGCAGCTTGGTGGGAGCGGGGGGGCCCAATGAGCAGTTCTTC. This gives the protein CASSLVGAGGPNEQFF.

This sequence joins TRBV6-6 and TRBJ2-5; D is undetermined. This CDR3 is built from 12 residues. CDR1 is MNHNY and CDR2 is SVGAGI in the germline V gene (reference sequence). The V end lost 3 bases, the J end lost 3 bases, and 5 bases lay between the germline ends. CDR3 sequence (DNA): TGTGCCAGCAGTTATGCAGAAGAGACCCAGTACTTC. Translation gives CASSYAEETQYF.

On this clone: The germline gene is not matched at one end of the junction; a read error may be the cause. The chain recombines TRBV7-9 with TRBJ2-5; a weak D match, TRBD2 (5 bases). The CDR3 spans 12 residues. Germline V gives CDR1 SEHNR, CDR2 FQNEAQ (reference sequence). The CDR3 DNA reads TGTTCCAGCAGCTTAAACGAGGGGACCCAGTACTTC. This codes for CSSSLNEGTQYF.

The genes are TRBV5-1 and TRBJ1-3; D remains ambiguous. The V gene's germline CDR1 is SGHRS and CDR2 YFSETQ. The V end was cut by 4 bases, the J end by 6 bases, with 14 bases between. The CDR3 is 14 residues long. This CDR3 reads CASSIGFGENTIYF. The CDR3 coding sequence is TGCGCCAGCAGCATCGGGTTTGGAGAAAACACCATATATTTT. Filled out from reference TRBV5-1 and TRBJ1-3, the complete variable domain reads KAGVTQTPRYLIKTRGQQVTLSCSPISGHRSVSWYQQTPGQGLQFLFEYFSETQRNKGNFPGRFSGRQFSNSRSEMNVSTLELGDSALYLCASSIGFGENTIYFGEGSWLTVV.

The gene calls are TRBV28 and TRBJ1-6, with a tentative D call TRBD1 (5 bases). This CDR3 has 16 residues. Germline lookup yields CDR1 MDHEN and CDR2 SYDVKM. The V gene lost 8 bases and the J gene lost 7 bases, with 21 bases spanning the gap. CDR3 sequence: CASQGLIGVKNSPLHF. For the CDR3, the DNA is TGTGCCAGCCAGGGTTTAATTGGGGTAAAGAATTCACCCCTCCACTTT.

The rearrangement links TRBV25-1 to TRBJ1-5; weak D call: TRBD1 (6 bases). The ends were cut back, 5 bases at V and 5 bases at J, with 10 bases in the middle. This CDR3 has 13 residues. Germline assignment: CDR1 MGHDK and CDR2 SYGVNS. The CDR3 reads CASSSQGHQPQHF. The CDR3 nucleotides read TGTGCCAGCAGTAGTCAGGGGCATCAGCCCCAGCATTTT.

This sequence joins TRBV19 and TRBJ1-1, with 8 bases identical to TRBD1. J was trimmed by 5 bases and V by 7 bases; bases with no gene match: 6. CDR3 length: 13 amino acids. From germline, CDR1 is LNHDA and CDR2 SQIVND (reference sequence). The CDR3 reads CASTITGGTEAFF. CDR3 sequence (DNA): TGTGCCAGTACAATTACAGGGGGGACTGAAGCTTTCTTT.

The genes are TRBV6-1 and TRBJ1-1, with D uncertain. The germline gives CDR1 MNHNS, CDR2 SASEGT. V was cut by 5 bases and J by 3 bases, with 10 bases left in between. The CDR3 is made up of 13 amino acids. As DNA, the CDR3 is TGTGCCAGCAGTAATACGGTCTACACTGAAGCTTTCTTT. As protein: CASSNTVYTEAFF.

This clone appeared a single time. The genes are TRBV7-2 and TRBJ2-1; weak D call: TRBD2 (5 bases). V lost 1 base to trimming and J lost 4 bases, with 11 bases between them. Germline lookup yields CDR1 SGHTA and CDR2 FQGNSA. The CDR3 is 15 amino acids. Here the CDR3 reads CASSLVRVGYNEQFF. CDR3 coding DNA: TGTGCCAGCAGCTTAGTGAGGGTTGGGTACAATGAGCAGTTCTTC.

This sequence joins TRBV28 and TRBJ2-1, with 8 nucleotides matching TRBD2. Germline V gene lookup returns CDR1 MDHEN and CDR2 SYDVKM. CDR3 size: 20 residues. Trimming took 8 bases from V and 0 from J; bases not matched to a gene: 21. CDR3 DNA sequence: TGTGCCAGCGGTTCTGATCTCGGGCGGGAGGAATCTTTCTCCTACAATGAGCAGTTCTTC. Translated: CASGSDLGREESFSYNEQFF. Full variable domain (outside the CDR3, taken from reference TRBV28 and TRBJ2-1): DVKVTQSSRYLVKRTGEKVFLECVQDMDHENMFWYRQDPGLGLRLIYFSYDVKMKEKGDIPEGYSVSREKKERFSLILESASTNQTSMYLCASGSDLGREESFSYNEQFFGPGTRLTVL.